This TCR beta chain comes out of a study of blood T cell repertoires in COVID-19. The wider study: The study drew acute and convalescent COVID-19 samples from the United States, Italy and Spain.

Germline V CDR1 and CDR2: MNHEY, SVGAGI. The CDR3 has 15 residues. V dropped 6 bases and J dropped 8 bases, with 21 bases sitting between them. Ages ranged from about 18 to 89 years, with residence in around 24 US areas. Which cohort a participant joined came from the clinical history participants gave. As processed by the authors: How many nucleated cells were present was estimated from reference gene primer amplification. Assay: immunoSEQ multiplex PCR; the TCRdb copy retains only in-frame clones and omits some. D and trimming were read from the DNA, whereas the V and J calls and clone size are those reported in that table. The table includes 430,000 or so clones, around 87% detected once.

V is TRBV6-5 and J is TRBJ2-3, with a possible D match to TRBD1 (5 bases). This sequence was found in a woman aged 35 to 49 who had recovered from COVID-19. Sequenced sample: PBMCs or T cells enriched from blood (not recorded which). This CDR3 is CASSKTGQAFGTQYF. As DNA, the CDR3 is TGTGCCAGCAGCAAAACAGGTCAGGCTTTCGGTACGCAGTATTTT.